The 4 T cell receptor beta chains reported below all come from one sample, sequenced in a study of blood T cell repertoires in COVID-19. The table came from immunoSEQ multiplex PCR; TCRdb's copy has only in-frame clones and leaves some out. The data contain more than 300,000 clones, 80% to 95% of them singletons. Sequenced: PBMCs or T cells enriched from blood (not recorded which). The receptors here all came from a middle-aged woman who had been exposed to COVID-19.

This rearrangement joins TRBV5-6 to TRBJ1-5; D possibly corresponds to TRBD1 (6 bases). V lost 0 bases to trimming and J lost 2 bases, with 12 bases between them. The length of the CDR3 is 16 residues. The germline gives CDR1 SGHDT, CDR2 YYEEEE. The CDR3 nucleotides read TGTGCCAGCAGCTTGGGGGGGCCGCAGGGCAATCAGCCCCAGCATTTT. It specifies CASSLGGPQGNQPQHF.

This clone appeared once. This chain uses TRBV19 with TRBJ1-5; maybe TRBD1 (6 bases). Germline assignment: CDR1 LNHDA and CDR2 SQIVND (reference sequence). The CDR3 consists of 15 residues. V lost 3 bases and J 8 bases, leaving 17 bases between the germline ends. The CDR3: CASSMGGRIGEPQHF. CDR3 sequence (DNA): TGTGCCAGTAGTATGGGGGGGCGGATTGGTGAGCCCCAGCATTTT.

The rearrangement links TRBV20-1 to TRBJ1-1; 10 bases are a match to TRBD1. Trimming at V came to 3 bases and at J to 5 bases, leaving 6 bases not matched to a gene. Germline values: CDR1 DFQATT, CDR2 SNEGSKA (reference sequence). This CDR3 has 14 residues. As DNA, the CDR3 is TGCAGTGCTAGTACTGGGACAGGGGTGACTGAAGCTTTCTTT. Translating gives CSASTGTGVTEAFF.

This clone was seen a single time. The gene calls are TRBV7-2 and TRBJ2-7, with 7 nucleotides matching TRBD1. J was trimmed by 1 base and V by 1 base; bases with no gene match: 7. The germline V gene encodes CDR1 SGHTA and CDR2 FQGNSA. CDR3 size: 16 residues. The CDR3 DNA follows: TGTGCCAGCAGCTTAGTTAAGGGGACAGAATCCTACGAGCAGTACTTC. Translation: CASSLVKGTESYEQYF.